The 17 T cell receptor beta chains below all came from one sample that was sequenced in a study of T cell responses to AZD1222 COVID-19 vaccine. The assay was immunoSEQ multiplex PCR, and TCRdb's table has in-frame clones only and misses some. This table holds approximately 88,000 clones, roughly nine tenths found once. The sequences come from peripheral blood, collected 28 days after the second AZD1222 dose. These receptor sequences come from an adult who received the AZD1222 COVID-19 vaccine.

The J gene is TRBJ1-2, the V gene TRBV5-6; 9 bases are shared with TRBD1. J gave up 7 bases and V 5 bases, and 3 bases lay outside the gene matches. The CDR3 covers 12 residues. Germline loops: CDR1 SGHDT, CDR2 YYEEEE. The CDR3 DNA reads as TGTGCCAGCAGGGGACAGGGCGGTGGCTACACCTTC. This translates into CASRGQGGGYTF.

V gene TRBV9 combines with J gene TRBJ2-5; D ambiguous. Germline CDR1 and CDR2: SGDLS and YYNGEE. Trimming took off 3 bases at V and 5 bases at J, with 14 bases between the two ends. The CDR3 is 14 residues long. The CDR3: CASSAPGDGETQYF. The DNA of the CDR3 is TGTGCCAGCAGCGCCCCAGGAGACGGGGAGACCCAGTACTTC.

This chain links TRBV25-1 with TRBJ1-2; D is unclear. The CDR3 has 13 amino acids. The germline gives CDR1 MGHDK, CDR2 SYGVNS. The ends were cut back, 8 bases at V and 5 bases at J, with 15 bases in the middle. CDR3 coding DNA: TGTGCCAGCGAAGGACGTACTACTTATGGCTACACCTTC. This translates into CASEGRTTYGYTF.

V gene TRBV2 combines with J gene TRBJ1-2; D perhaps matches TRBD1 (5 bases). Germline loops: CDR1 SNHLY, CDR2 FYNNEI. V was shortened by 5 bases and J by 5 bases, with 12 bases between the two germline ends. The CDR3 contains 13 residues. The CDR3 DNA is TGTGCCAGCAGTTTTCAGGGAATATATGGCTACACCTTC. Translating it yields CASSFQGIYGYTF.

This chain links TRBV2 with TRBJ1-5; D perhaps matches TRBD1 (6 bases). The germline gives CDR1 SNHLY, CDR2 FYNNEI. CDR3 length equals 16 residues. The V end was cut by 6 bases, the J end by 1 base, with 16 bases between. CDR3 region: CASRRRGNMSNQPQHF. The CDR3 DNA reads TGTGCCAGCAGGCGCAGGGGAAATATGAGCAATCAGCCCCAGCATTTT.

This clone came up once. This chain uses TRBV19 with TRBJ1-1, with TRBD1 as a possible D gene (6 bases). CDR1 and CDR2 (germline): LNHDA, SQIVND (reference sequence). Between the trimmed V and J ends, which lost 4 bases and 11 bases, there was a span of 17 bases. This CDR3 contains 13 residues. The CDR3 protein is CASSKGGGDQAFF. In DNA form, the CDR3 reads TGTGCCAGTAGTAAGGGGGGCGGAGATCAGGCTTTCTTT.

As for this clone: The same CDR3 can be traced to other DNA sequences in this sample. The J gene is TRBJ1-5, the V gene TRBV18; D is perhaps TRBD1 (5 bases). V shed 3 bases and J shed 5 bases, with 8 bases lying between them. This CDR3 spans 13 amino acids. The V gene's germline CDR1 is KGHSH and CDR2 LQKENI. CDR3 region: CASSPGRDQPQHF. CDR3 nucleotide sequence: TGTGCCAGCTCACCGGGGCGGGATCAGCCCCAGCATTTT.

The chain links TRBV20-1 to TRBJ2-1, with 14 bases lining up with TRBD2. Germline CDR1 reads DFQATT; CDR2 reads SNEGSKA (reference sequence). Losses at the gene ends were 5 bases for V and 10 bases for J; bases not matched to a gene: 13. The CDR3 length is 16 residues. CDR3 in DNA: TGCAGTGCTCGTGGGGTAGGGACTAGCGGGGGAACCGAGCAGTTCTTC. Its protein is CSARGVGTSGGTEQFF.

CDR3 amino acids: CASRKEYYEQYF. The DNA of the CDR3 is TGTGCCAGCAGAAAGGAATACTACGAGCAGTACTTC. The V and J genes are TRBV2 and TRBJ2-7; D not resolved. The germline V and J ends were trimmed by 6 bases and 3 bases, with 9 bases remaining between them. Per the germline V gene, CDR1 is SNHLY and CDR2 is FYNNEI. CDR3 size: 12 residues.

This sequence joins TRBV19 and TRBJ2-3, with no clear D. Germline loops: CDR1 LNHDA, CDR2 SQIVND (reference sequence). The CDR3 runs to 14 residues. Trimming pared 3 bases from V and 6 bases from J, leaving 13 bases between. CDR3 nucleotides: TGTGCCAGTAGTATCGGTCCGCAGGCGGATACGCAGTATTTT. Its translation: CASSIGPQADTQYF.

This clone is a singleton in its sample. J is TRBJ1-1 and V is TRBV10-1; 7 nucleotides match TRBD1. Germline trimming cut 3 bases from V and 10 bases from J; bases unmatched to any gene: 5. The length of the CDR3 is 12 residues. Germline V lookup: CDR1 WNHNN, CDR2 SYGVQD (reference sequence). CDR3 nucleotides: TGCGCCAGCAGTGATTACCAGGGGGTAGCTTTCTTT. As protein: CASSDYQGVAFF.

The gene calls are TRBV18 and TRBJ2-7, with TRBD2 matching over 9 bases. Per the germline V gene, CDR1 is KGHSH and CDR2 is LQKENI. The junction had 10 bases not matched to a gene; V was cut back by 0 bases and J by 7 bases. The CDR3 is made up of 16 amino acids. CDR3 in amino acids: CASSPPGAGGQYEQYF. The CDR3 DNA follows: TGTGCCAGCTCACCACCGGGTGCGGGGGGGCAGTATGAGCAGTACTTC.

The V and J genes are TRBV6-2 or TRBV6-3 and TRBJ2-7, with D maybe TRBD2 (5 bases). The germline V gene encodes CDR1 MNHEY and CDR2 SVGEGT. V was shortened by 5 bases and J by 2 bases, with 13 bases between the two germline ends. This CDR3 is 14 amino acids long. The CDR3 bases are TGTGCCAGCAGTCTGTTACTAGTACCCTACGAGCAGTACTTC. This translates into CASSLLLVPYEQYF.

This chain joins TRBV5-1 and TRBJ1-2; 8 bases are shared with TRBD1. The CDR3 has 14 residues. The V gene end was trimmed by 4 bases and the J gene end by 8 bases; junction bases not matched to a gene: 10. Germline values: CDR1 SGHRS, CDR2 YFSETQ. The CDR3 protein is CASSPVTGGRGYTF. Written as DNA, the CDR3 is TGCGCCAGCAGCCCTGTTACAGGGGGTCGGGGCTACACCTTC.

The gene calls are TRBV7-9 and TRBJ2-3; D perhaps matches TRBD1 (6 bases). The CDR3 covers 15 residues. Germline V gene sequence: CDR1 SEHNR, CDR2 FQNEAQ (reference sequence). V shed 5 bases and J shed 0 bases, with 12 bases lying between them. The CDR3, as DNA: TGTGCCAGCAGCCTCCGGGACACAAGCACAGATACGCAGTATTTT. The encoded protein is CASSLRDTSTDTQYF.

The gene calls are TRBV6-6 and TRBJ2-5, with 8 positions matching TRBD2. CDR1 is MNHNY, CDR2 SVGAGI, per germline (reference sequence). There are 13 residues in the CDR3. The junction had 3 bases not matched to a gene; V was cut back by 6 bases and J by 3 bases. The CDR3 bases are TGTGCCAGCAGGGATAGCGGGGAAGAGACCCAGTACTTC. Protein product: CASRDSGEETQYF.

The chain recombines TRBV4-1 with TRBJ1-4, with D maybe TRBD1 (6 bases). CDR1 MGHRA and CDR2 YSYEKL come from the germline V gene. This CDR3 is built from 15 residues. Trimming took off 2 bases at V and 1 base at J, with 8 bases between the two ends. The CDR3: CASSQQGQTNEKLFF. CDR3 coding DNA: TGCGCCAGCAGCCAACAGGGGCAAACTAATGAAAAACTGTTTTTT.